This TCR beta chain came from a study of blood T cell repertoires in COVID-19 (TCRdb year 2020). Context from the whole study: Samples covering the acute and convalescent phases of COVID-19 were provided by collaborators in the United States, Italy and Spain. The prospective study material was composed of cDNA or gDNA derived from T cells, B-cell-depleted T cells, or PBMCs. Subjects who had been exposed to COVID-19, were actively infected with it, or had recovered from it provided the deeply sampled blood TCRbeta repertoires that made up the dataset. The repertoires were released in a freely available public database meant as a resource for research on the immune response to SARS-CoV-2. Samples were obtained from the ongoing ImmuneRACE study (first 160 participants) and from about 1,300 subjects provided by 6 global collaborators. The sample metadata nearly always contained a de-identified subject ID, COVID-19 status, age in years and sex. HLA class I and class II types, where available, came from metadata supplied by the sample provider rather than from assay-based typing. Beyond this particular receptor, the publication reports: Clinical and demographic metadata were provided uncurated, with the amount varying by source and participant.

Participants in the prospective study were enrolled through a virtual design, were aged about 18 to 100 years, and lived in roughly 26 United States geographic areas. In the prospective study, participants were assigned to cohorts based on the clinical history participants reported in a screening survey and a study questionnaire. In the prospective study, whole blood, serum and a nasopharyngeal or oropharyngeal swab were collected from each participant by mobile phlebotomists. Over an approximately 2-month period, participants in the prospective study had the option of providing additional blood draws and questionnaires. Before DNA extraction, blood samples from the prospective study were shipped at room temperature or frozen. A distance of 6 bases separates the germline ends of V and J, which lose 5 bases and 5 bases respectively. CDR1 and CDR2 are drawn from the germline V gene (reference sequence): DFQATT, SNEGSKA. The CDR3 goes from the cysteine to the phenylalanine over 10 residues. The sequence is cut down to CDR3 DNA, 30 bases in frame from base 1.

TCRbeta CDR3 regions were amplified from genomic DNA using the immunoSEQ Assay, a bias-controlled multiplex PCR. The original methods were these. The number of nucleated cells in each sample was estimated by amplification of reference gene primers within the assay. Sequence reads were collapsed and filtered to measure the absolute abundance of every unique TCRbeta CDR3 rearrangement. For each sample, productive Simpson clonality was calculated as the square root of Simpson's diversity index across productive rearrangements. This is the immuneACCESS table as TCRdb keeps it, with only in-frame sequences that have V and J called. A part of the clones is gone; compared with another copy, unresolved V genes explain less than half, and the rest is unexplained. The V and J calls and the clone size are those of that table, but D and trimming were determined from the DNA. Present in this sample are about 220,000 clones, 80% to 90% of which were seen just once. Of the sample, about 2.5% falls within the top ten clones.

The table lists this clone with a few counts. The antigen it recognizes is unknown. No base quality information exists; no much larger clone differs at one position. Sequencing was done on a sample of PBMCs or T cells enriched from blood (not recorded which). Recombination joined TRBV20-1 with TRBJ1-1, with the D gene not clear enough to name. The receptor's source is a woman younger than 45 with acute COVID-19. CDR3 region: CSAEWTEAFF. Read as DNA, the sequence is TGCAGTGCTGAGTGGACTGAAGCTTTCTTT.